This is a list of T cell receptor beta chains from one sample in a study of beta chain features in type 1 diabetes. The data were produced by immunoSEQ multiplex PCR, yet TCRdb's version contains in-frame clones alone and is incomplete. The table includes a few hundred thousand clones, roughly 17% detected once. Sequenced: naive CD4+ T cells from blood. Receptor source: a man aged 25 to 40 with type 1 diabetes. Each CDR3 is given without its conserved first and last residue.

TRBJ1-4 TRBV4-1 ASSQEYKGRNEKLF
TRBJ2-5 TRBV18 ASSPRTGRSGETQY
TRBJ1-1 TRBV29-1 SVLADSLKAF
TRBJ2-1 TRBV28 ASSPPSGTYNEQF
TRBJ1-1 TRBV5-4 ASSSPQGADTEAF
TRBJ2-5 TRBV14 ASSQGTGQTQY
TRBJ2-5 TRBV10-3 AAGQGQSLAARETQY
TRBJ1-1 TRBV10-3 AINGRGRTEAF
TRBJ2-1 TRBV14 ASSPLKGRVSGEQF
TRBJ1-5 TRBV7-2 ASSLHPESNQPQH
TRBJ2-7 TRBV7-2 ASGERQSSYEQY
TRBJ2-3 TRBV4-3 ASPPERPDTQY
TRBJ1-1 TRBV4-1 ASSQDQIGTTAF
TRBJ1-1 TRBV4-3 ASSQVTMNTEAF
TRBJ2-1 TRBV14 ASSPSGSINEQF
TRBJ2-6 TRBV4-1 ASSQSRAGVASSGANVLT
TRBJ2-2 TRBV5-1 ASSLAASRNTGELF
TRBJ2-2 TRBV29-1 SVERDNTGELF
TRBJ2-1 TRBV6-5 ASARNNEQF
TRBJ1-4 TRBV4-1 ASSQPTNEKLF
TRBJ1-2 TRBV25-1 ASSGRDYGYT
TRBJ2-5 TRBV5-1 ASTPAGQGGETQY
TRBJ2-3 TRBV5-8 ASSSGGMGLVTDTQY
TRBJ2-4 TRBV18 ASSLWTGGAKNIQY
TRBJ1-2 TRBV7-9 ASSLSDYGYT
TRBJ2-3 TRBV29-1 SVGGQGKRTDTQY
TRBJ2-1 TRBV14 ASSHGSRGDYNEQF
TRBJ2-5 TRBV29-1 SAGGQGGWETQY
TRBJ2-1 TRBV18 ASSPGTSGYNEQF
TRBJ1-2 TRBV29-1 SVAGHHGYT
- TRBV10-3 ATTEGVNEQY
TRBJ2-7 TRBV28 ASRTFYEQY
TRBJ1-2 TRBV30 AWSVSAYGYT
TRBJ2-1 TRBV2 ASLGGTSGNEQF
TRBJ2-7 TRBV19 ASSNTGTSYEQY
TRBJ2-3 TRBV28 ASSPTGTDTQY
TRBJ2-4 TRBV5-6 ASSLGSRRSKNIQY
TRBJ2-1 TRBV5-4 ASSLVLSGSYSEQF
TRBJ2-3 TRBV4-1 ASSQSGTGSVGTDTQY
TRBJ1-2 TRBV29-1 SVVGDYGYT
TRBJ2-3 TRBV29-1 SLDRGTDTQY
TRBJ2-5 TRBV5-1 ASRFPGFQETQY
TRBJ2-7 TRBV10-1 ASSEVYRIEQY
TRBJ1-2 TRBV29-1 SVDRVNYGYT
TRBJ2-5 TRBV9 ASSVGPQETQY
TRBJ2-3 TRBV9 ASSSEREGPDTQY